The 14 T cell receptor beta chains below come from one sample, sequenced in a study of cytomegalovirus exposure and HLA in healthy donors. The assay was immunoSEQ multiplex PCR, and TCRdb's table has in-frame clones only and misses some. The sample records more than 120,000 clones, around 87% being singletons. Sequenced material: PBMCs. The receptors derive from a man younger than 30 in good health and CMV-seropositive.

DNA of the CDR3: TGCAGCGTTGTGGCGGTAGAGACCCAGTACTTC. It encodes CSVVAVETQYF. This chain joins TRBV29-1 and TRBJ2-5, with D uncertain. Trimming shortened V by 4 bases and J by 4 bases, and 7 bases separated the two germline ends. The CDR3 extends over 11 amino acids. CDR1 SQVTM and CDR2 ANQGSEA come from the germline V gene.

CDR3 loop: CASSQARQGHQFF. In nucleotides, the CDR3 is TGTGCCAGCAGCCAGGCCAGACAGGGACACCAGTTCTTC. The rearrangement links TRBV14 to TRBJ2-1, with 7 nucleotides matching TRBD1. V gave up 3 bases and J gave up 13 bases; unmatched junction bases: 9. The CDR3 is 13 residues long. Germline CDR1 and CDR2: SGHDN and FVKESK.

The chain recombines TRBV7-2 with TRBJ2-5, with D possibly TRBD2 on 6 matching bases. Per the germline V gene, CDR1 is SGHTA and CDR2 is FQGNSA. This CDR3 spans 17 amino acids. Trimming left V 1 base short and J 2 bases short, with 17 bases between. DNA of the CDR3: TGTGCCAGCAGCTTAGGGCTCCGGGAGCTAGGACAAGAGACCCAGTACTTC. Amino acids: CASSLGLRELGQETQYF. Supplemented by reference TRBV7-2 and TRBJ2-5, the full variable domain reads GAGVSQSPSNKVTEKGKDVELRCDPISGHTALYWYRQSLGQGLEFLIYFQGNSAPDKSGLPSDRFSAERTGGSVSTLTIQRTQQEDSAVYLCASSLGLRELGQETQYFGPGTRLLVL.

The rearrangement links TRBV7-8 to TRBJ1-5, with D possibly TRBD1 on 5 matching bases. The CDR3 has 15 residues. The V end was cut by 1 base, the J end by 1 base, with 8 bases between. The germline V gene has CDR1 SGHVS and CDR2 FQNEAQ. The CDR3 sequence is CASSLGQGSNQPQHF. Written as DNA, the CDR3 is TGTGCCAGCAGCTTAGGTCAGGGAAGCAATCAGCCCCAGCATTTT.

The chain employs TRBV27 and TRBJ1-3; D gene ambiguous. V shed 6 bases and J shed 0 bases, with 12 bases lying between them. The CDR3 totals 15 residues. Germline V CDR1 and CDR2: MNHEY, SMNVEV (reference sequence). The CDR3, as DNA: TGTGCCAGCAGATCTGGGCGGGGCTCTGGAAACACCATATATTTT. Protein product: CASRSGRGSGNTIYF.

This clone was observed a single time. The chain couples TRBV6-5 to TRBJ2-7, with D perhaps matching TRBD1 (6 bases). The CDR3 sequence is 14 residues long. CDR1 is MNHEY, CDR2 SVGAGI, per germline. V lost 6 bases and J lost 4, with 16 bases in between. CDR3 residues: CASSPNRDLYEQYF. Here the CDR3 DNA reads TGTGCCAGCAGCCCAAACAGGGACCTATACGAGCAGTACTTC.

The V and J genes are TRBV7-2 and TRBJ2-1; the D is unclear. V shed 0 bases and J shed 7 bases, with 7 bases lying between them. The CDR3 has 13 amino acids. Per the germline V gene, CDR1 is SGHTA and CDR2 is FQGNSA. The CDR3 coding sequence is TGTGCCAGCAGCTTAGCGCTGCGGAATGAGCAGTTCTTC. It specifies CASSLALRNEQFF.

A single count supports this clone. The chain couples TRBV9 to TRBJ2-6; 11 positions match TRBD1. The CDR3 totals 18 residues. With 4 bases clipped from V and 3 bases from J, the junction kept 9 bases outside the gene matches. Germline V gene data show CDR1 as SGDLS and CDR2 as YYNGEE. The CDR3 coding sequence is TGTGCCAGCAGCCCTTGGGACAGGGGGATTAGTGGGGCCAACGTCCTGACTTTC. It codes for CASSPWDRGISGANVLTF.

This rearrangement joins TRBV7-3 to TRBJ2-3; D possibly corresponds to TRBD2 (6 bases). The CDR3 is 15 amino acids. V lost 5 bases and J lost 3, with 15 bases in between. Germline CDR1 reads SGHTA; CDR2 reads FQGTGA. The CDR3 spells CASSTGGMGTDTQYF. DNA of the CDR3: TGTGCCAGCAGCACCGGGGGAATGGGAACAGATACGCAGTATTTT.

The chain joins TRBV4-1 to TRBJ2-1; the match to TRBD2 covers 7 bases. The CDR3 length is 15 residues. Germline V gene lookup returns CDR1 MGHRA and CDR2 YSYEKL. J lost 8 bases, V lost 3 bases, and 10 bases had no gene match. The CDR3 region is CASSHLSGTDYEQFF. CDR3 DNA: TGCGCCAGCAGCCATTTAAGCGGGACTGATTATGAGCAGTTCTTC.

The chain recombines TRBV10-3 with TRBJ2-3; no clear D gene. In germline, CDR1 is ENHRY, CDR2 SYGVKD. The CDR3 loop spans 13 amino acids. Trimming took 6 bases from V and 0 from J, leaving 7 bases between them. The chain's CDR3 is CAISYASTDTQYF. As DNA, the CDR3 is TGTGCCATCAGCTACGCGAGCACAGATACGCAGTATTTT.

The chain carries TRBV7-8 and TRBJ1-5; 9 positions agree with TRBD1. Germline lookup yields CDR1 SGHVS and CDR2 FQNEAQ. The CDR3 is 16 residues long. V shed 6 bases and J 0 bases; nucleotides not matched to a gene: 6. This CDR3 is CASSGQGRNSNQPQHF. Written as DNA, the CDR3 is TGTGCCAGCAGTGGACAGGGGAGAAATAGCAATCAGCCCCAGCATTTT.

V usage is TRBV19 and J usage is TRBJ1-5; D call uncertain. Germline CDR1 is LNHDA and CDR2 is SQIVND (reference sequence). V was pared by 4 bases and J by 4 bases, with 8 bases between. This CDR3 is built from 13 residues. CDR3 sequence: CASSTQENQPQHF. In DNA form, the CDR3 reads TGTGCCAGTAGTACTCAGGAAAATCAGCCCCAGCATTTT.

J is TRBJ2-3 and V is TRBV7-2, with 14 bases that match TRBD2. Trimming cost V 10 bases and J 6 bases; bases outside gene matches: 6. The CDR3 has 14 residues. Germline V CDR1 and CDR2: SGHTA, FQGNSA. CDR3 DNA sequence: TGTGCCAAGGGGAGACTAGCGGGAGGGGATACGCAGTATTTT. Amino acids: CAKGRLAGGDTQYF.